The sequence of this TCR beta chain was determined in a study of early T cells in non-severe SARS-CoV-2 infection. Study information: Sequenced bulk RNA came from whole blood that was unsorted, and chains were unpaired.

This clonotype showed up just a few times. The CDR3 sequence is 13 residues long. Trimming took 1 base from V and 7 from J, leaving 10 bases between them. Molecules of cDNA were individually given unique molecular identifiers that were attached to them. From the 5' RACE reads, TCRdb called clonotypes with MiXCR, one entry per CDR3 protein. The sample records 55,000 or so distinct CDR3 sequences, approximately 12% being singletons. This chain connects TRBV12-3 or TRBV12-4 to TRBJ1-2; D is ambiguous. The source is an adult who was a healthcare worker with PCR-confirmed SARS-CoV-2 infection or an uninfected control (not recorded which). The sequencing sample was made of whole blood. The CDR3 reads CASSLDPVSGYTF. CDR3 DNA sequence: TGTGCCAGCAGTTTAGACCCCGTCAGTGGCTACACCTTC.